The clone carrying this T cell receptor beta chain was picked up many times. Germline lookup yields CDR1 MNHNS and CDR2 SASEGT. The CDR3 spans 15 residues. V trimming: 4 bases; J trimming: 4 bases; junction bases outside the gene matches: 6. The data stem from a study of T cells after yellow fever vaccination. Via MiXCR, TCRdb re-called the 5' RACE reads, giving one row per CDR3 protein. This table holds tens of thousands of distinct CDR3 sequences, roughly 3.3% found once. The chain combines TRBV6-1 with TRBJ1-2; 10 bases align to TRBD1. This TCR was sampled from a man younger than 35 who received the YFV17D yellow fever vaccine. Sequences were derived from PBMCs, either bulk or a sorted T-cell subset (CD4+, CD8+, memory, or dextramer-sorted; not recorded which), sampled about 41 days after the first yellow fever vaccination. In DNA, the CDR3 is TGTGCCAGCAGTGTAAGACAGGGGGCCGGCTATGGCTACACCTTC. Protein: CASSVRQGAGYGYTF.